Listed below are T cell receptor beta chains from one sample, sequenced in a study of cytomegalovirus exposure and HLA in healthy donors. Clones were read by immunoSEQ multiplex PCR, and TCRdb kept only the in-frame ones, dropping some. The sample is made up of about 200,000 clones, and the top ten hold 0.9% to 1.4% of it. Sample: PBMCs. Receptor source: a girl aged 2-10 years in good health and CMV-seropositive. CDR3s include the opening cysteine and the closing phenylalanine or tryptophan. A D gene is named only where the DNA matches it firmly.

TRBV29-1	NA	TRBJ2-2	TGCAGCGTTGAAGTCGGGTACACCGGGGAGCTGTTTTTT	CSVEVGYTGELFF
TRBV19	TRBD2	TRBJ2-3	TGTGCCAGTAGTATAGCGGGAGGGCTGAACACAGATACGCAGTATTTT	CASSIAGGLNTDTQYF
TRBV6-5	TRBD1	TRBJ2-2	TGTGCCAGCAGCTTAGACAGGGTCGTCGGGGAGCTGTTTTTT	CASSLDRVVGELFF
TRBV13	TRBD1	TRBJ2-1	TGTGCCAGCAGCGTACACTCCGGGACAGGGAATGAGCAGTTCTTC	CASSVHSGTGNEQFF
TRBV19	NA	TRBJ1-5	TGTGCCAGTAGGCAGGGTTTTGGTGTTAGCAATCAGCCCCAGCATTTT	CASRQGFGVSNQPQHF
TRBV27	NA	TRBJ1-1	TGTGCCAGCAGTTTAGGGGTGGGAGACACTGAAGCTTTCTTT	CASSLGVGDTEAFF
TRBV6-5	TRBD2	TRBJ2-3	TGTGCCAGCAGTCATCGTAGCGGGAGGGATGATACGCAGTATTTT	CASSHRSGRDDTQYF
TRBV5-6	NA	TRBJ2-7	TGTGCCAGCAGCTCCGCAGGGGCGGGGCAGTACTTC	CASSSAGAGQYF
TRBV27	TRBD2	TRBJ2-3	TGTGCCAGCAGTTCCAGGACTAGCGGGAGAGGTGGAGATACGCAGTATTTT	CASSSRTSGRGGDTQYF
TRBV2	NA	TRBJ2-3	TGTGCCAGCAGTGATGGCGGGAAGGCAGATACGCAGTATTTT	CASSDGGKADTQYF
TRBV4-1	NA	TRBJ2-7	TGCGCCAGCAGCCATCCAGGGAGGTCCTACGAGCAGTACTTC	CASSHPGRSYEQYF
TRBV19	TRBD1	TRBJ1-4	TGTGCCAGTACCGGGACAGGTCGGGAAAAACTGTTTTTT	CASTGTGREKLFF
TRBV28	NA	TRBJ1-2	TGTGCCAGCAGTTTTCCCGCCAGGGGAAGAGATGGCTACACCTTC	CASSFPARGRDGYTF
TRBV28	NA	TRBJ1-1	TGTGCCAGCAGCCACTCCGATGTCGAAGCTTTCTTT	CASSHSDVEAFF
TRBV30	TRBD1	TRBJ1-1	TGTGCCTGGAGTAGGAGGGGGACTAGCGGGAGGTCCCGGGACAGGTGGGTTAGCACTGAAGCTTTCTTT	CAWSRRGTSGRSRDRWVSTEAFF
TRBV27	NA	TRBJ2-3	TGTGCCAGCAGTTTTTCCGGGATCGGCACAGATACGCAGTATTTT	CASSFSGIGTDTQYF
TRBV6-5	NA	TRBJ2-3	TGTGCCAGCAGTGACACAAATAGTGCGCAGTATTTT	CASSDTNSAQYF
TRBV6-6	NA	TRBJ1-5	TGTGCCAGCAGGGATTGGGGGGGGGACAATCAACCCCAGCATTTT	CASRDWGGDNQPQHF
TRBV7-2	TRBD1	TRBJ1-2	TGTGCCAGCAGCCCGACAGGGTCAGGGGGCTACACCTTC	CASSPTGSGGYTF
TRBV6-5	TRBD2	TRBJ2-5	TGCGCCAGCCGATTAGCGGGAGGAGAGACCCAGTACTTC	CASRLAGGETQYF
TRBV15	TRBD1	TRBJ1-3	TGTGCCACCAGCAAGGGACAGAACTCTGGAAACACCATATATTTT	CATSKGQNSGNTIYF